This T cell receptor beta chain was identified during a study of patients and donors after allogeneic stem cell transplantation. TCRdb used MiXCR to reprocess the RT-PCR reads, holding one entry per CDR3 protein. The table has approximately 410,000 distinct CDR3 sequences, approximately 16% seen once; the top ten hold around 7.9%. This clonotype showed up just a few times. The V segment lost 0 bases and the J segment 4 bases; nucleotides outside the gene matches: 3. The length of the CDR3 is 15 residues. Germline V lookup: CDR1 MNHEY, CDR2 SMNVEV (reference sequence). Sequencing input: blood, either unsorted or a sorted T cell fraction (not recorded which). This TCR was recovered from a human donor who was either an allogeneic HSCT recipient or a stem cell or donor lymphocyte infusion donor (not recorded which). It is not recorded whose cells these are; they may come from a transplant donor. The chain couples TRBV27 to TRBJ2-7; 10 nucleotides agree with TRBD2. The CDR3 DNA is TGTGCCAGCAGTTTATCTATAGCGGGGGGATACGAGCAGTACTTC. It codes for CASSLSIAGGYEQYF.